The clone carrying this T cell receptor (beta chain) was observed at least ten times. The sample belongs to a study of early T cells in non-severe SARS-CoV-2 infection. Looking at the study overall: Whole-blood bulk RNA, unsorted, was sequenced, and chains were unpaired.

The TCR library protocol attached unique molecular identifiers to the individual cDNA molecules. TCRdb re-analysed the 5' RACE reads in MiXCR, keeping a single row per CDR3 protein. Seen here are tens of thousands of distinct CDR3 sequences, approximately 5.3% observed once, and the top ten hold just under 4.5%. The V end lost 5 bases, the J end lost 1 base, and 21 bases lay between the germline ends. Germline values: CDR1 SGHAT, CDR2 FQNNGV. The CDR3 runs 18 residues. The rearrangement links TRBV11-2 to TRBJ2-4, with D possibly being TRBD2 (6 bases). The sequence derives from an adult who was a healthcare worker with PCR-confirmed SARS-CoV-2 infection or an uninfected control (not recorded which). The specimen sequenced was whole blood. The CDR3 reads CASSLSPLRGKAKNIQYF. DNA for the CDR3: TGTGCCAGCAGCCTTTCCCCGTTGCGCGGGAAGGCCAAAAACATTCAGTACTTC.